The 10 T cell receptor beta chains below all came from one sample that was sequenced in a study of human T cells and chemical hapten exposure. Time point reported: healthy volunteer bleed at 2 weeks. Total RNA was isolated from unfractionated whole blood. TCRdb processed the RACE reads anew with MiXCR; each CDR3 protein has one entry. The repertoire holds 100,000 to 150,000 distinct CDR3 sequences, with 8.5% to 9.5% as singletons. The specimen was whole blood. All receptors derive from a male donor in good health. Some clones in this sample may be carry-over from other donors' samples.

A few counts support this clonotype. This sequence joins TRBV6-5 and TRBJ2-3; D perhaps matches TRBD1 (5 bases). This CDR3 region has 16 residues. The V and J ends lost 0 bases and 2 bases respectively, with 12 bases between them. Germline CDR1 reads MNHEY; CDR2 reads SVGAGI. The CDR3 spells CASSYSGQEFTDTQYF. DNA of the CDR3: TGTGCCAGCAGTTACTCAGGACAAGAATTCACAGATACGCAGTATTTT.

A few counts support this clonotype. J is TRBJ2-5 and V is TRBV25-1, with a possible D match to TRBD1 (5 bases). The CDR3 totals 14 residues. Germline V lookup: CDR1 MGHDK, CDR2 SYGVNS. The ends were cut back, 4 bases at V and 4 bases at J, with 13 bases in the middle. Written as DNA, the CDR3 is TGTGCCAGCAGTGCCACCAGGGTGGGAGAGACCCAGTACTTC. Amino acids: CASSATRVGETQYF. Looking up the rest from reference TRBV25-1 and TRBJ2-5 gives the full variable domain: EADIYQTPRYLVIGTGKKITLECSQTMGHDKMYWYQQDPGMELHLIHYSYGVNSTEKGDLSSESTVSRIRTEHFPLTLESARPSHTSQYLCASSATRVGETQYFGPGTRLLVL.

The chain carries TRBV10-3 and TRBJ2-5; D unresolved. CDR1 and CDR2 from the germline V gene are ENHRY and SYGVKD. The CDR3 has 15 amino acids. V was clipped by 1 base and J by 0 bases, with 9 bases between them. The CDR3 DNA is TGTGCCATCAGTGAGTTTAACAGAAACCAAGAGACCCAGTACTTC. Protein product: CAISEFNRNQETQYF.

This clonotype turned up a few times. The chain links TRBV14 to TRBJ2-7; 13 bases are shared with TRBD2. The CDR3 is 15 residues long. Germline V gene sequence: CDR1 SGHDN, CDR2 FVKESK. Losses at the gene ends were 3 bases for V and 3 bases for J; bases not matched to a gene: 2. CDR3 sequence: CASSHWTSGSYEQYF. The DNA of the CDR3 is TGTGCCAGCAGCCACTGGACTAGCGGGAGCTACGAGCAGTACTTC.

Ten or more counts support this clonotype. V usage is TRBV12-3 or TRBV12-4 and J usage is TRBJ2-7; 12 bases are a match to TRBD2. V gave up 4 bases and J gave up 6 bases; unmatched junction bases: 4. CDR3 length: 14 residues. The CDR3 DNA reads TGTGCCAGCAGTTCGACTAGCGGGAGAGGCGAGCAGTACTTC. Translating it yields CASSSTSGRGEQYF.

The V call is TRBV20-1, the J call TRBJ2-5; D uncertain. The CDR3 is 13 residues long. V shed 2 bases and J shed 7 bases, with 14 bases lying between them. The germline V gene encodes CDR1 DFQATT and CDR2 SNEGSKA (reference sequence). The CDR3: CSARPYSEVTQYF. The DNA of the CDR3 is TGCAGTGCTAGACCCTACAGTGAAGTGACCCAGTACTTC.

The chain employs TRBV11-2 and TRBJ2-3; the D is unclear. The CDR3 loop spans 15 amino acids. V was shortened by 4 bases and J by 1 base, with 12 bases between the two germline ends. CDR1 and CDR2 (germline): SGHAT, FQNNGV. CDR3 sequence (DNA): TGTGCCAGCAGCTCCCTCGCCATTCGCACAGATACGCAGTATTTT. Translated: CASSSLAIRTDTQYF.

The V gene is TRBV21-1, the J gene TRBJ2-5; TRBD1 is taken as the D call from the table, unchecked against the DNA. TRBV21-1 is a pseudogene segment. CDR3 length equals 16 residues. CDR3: CASSKAAERGQETQYF. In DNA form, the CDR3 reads TGTGCCAGCAGCAAAGCGGCGGAAAGGGGCCAAGAGACCCAGTACTTC.

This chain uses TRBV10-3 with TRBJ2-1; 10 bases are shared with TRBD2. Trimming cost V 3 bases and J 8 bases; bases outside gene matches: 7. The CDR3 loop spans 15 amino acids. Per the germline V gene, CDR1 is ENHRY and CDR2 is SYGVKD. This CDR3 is CAISDERGGRDEQFF. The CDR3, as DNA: TGTGCCATCAGTGACGAGCGGGGGGGCCGCGATGAGCAGTTCTTC.

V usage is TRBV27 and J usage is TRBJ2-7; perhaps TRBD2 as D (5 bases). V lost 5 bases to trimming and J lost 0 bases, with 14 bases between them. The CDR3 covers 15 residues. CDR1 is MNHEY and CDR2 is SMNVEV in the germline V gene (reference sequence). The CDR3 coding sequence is TGTGCCAGCAGTACGGAGGACCACCCCTCCTACGAGCAGTACTTC. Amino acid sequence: CASSTEDHPSYEQYF.